This T cell receptor beta chain derives from a study of blood T cell repertoires in COVID-19. For the study at large: From T cells, B-cell-depleted T cells, or PBMCs came the material, which was cDNA or gDNA.

This clone has at least ten counts. This CDR3 spans 13 amino acids. Trimming took off 5 bases at V and 10 bases at J, with 12 bases between the two ends. Germline-derived CDR1 and CDR2 are MNHEY and SMNVEV (reference sequence). In the original analysis: The assay estimated nucleated cells by amplifying reference gene primers. Measured with immunoSEQ multiplex PCR; TCRdb has only the in-frame clones, and not every one. That table gives V, J and clone size, and the DNA gave D and trimming. The repertoire holds roughly 100,000 clones, with 65% to 80% as singletons. The receptor's source is an older man with active or convalescent COVID-19. The chain couples TRBV27 to TRBJ1-6; a weak D match, TRBD1 (6 bases). The material sequenced was peripheral blood. In DNA form, the CDR3 reads TGTGCCAGCAGTAGGGGGGGAAAATCACCCCTCCACTTT. It encodes CASSRGGKSPLHF.